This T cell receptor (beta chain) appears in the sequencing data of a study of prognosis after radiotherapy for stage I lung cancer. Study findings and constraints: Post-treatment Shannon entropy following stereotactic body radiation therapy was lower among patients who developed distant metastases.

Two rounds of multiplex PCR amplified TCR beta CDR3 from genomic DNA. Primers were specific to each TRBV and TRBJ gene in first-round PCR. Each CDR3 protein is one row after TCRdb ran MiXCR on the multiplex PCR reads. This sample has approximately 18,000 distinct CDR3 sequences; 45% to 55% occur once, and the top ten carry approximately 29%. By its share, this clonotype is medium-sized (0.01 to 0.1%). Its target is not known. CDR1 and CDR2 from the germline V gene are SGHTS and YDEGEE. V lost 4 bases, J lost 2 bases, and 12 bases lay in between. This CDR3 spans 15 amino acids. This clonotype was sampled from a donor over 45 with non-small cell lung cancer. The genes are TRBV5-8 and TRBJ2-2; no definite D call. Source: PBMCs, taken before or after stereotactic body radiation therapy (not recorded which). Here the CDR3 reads CASSPILLNTGELFF. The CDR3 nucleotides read TGTGCCAGCAGCCCTATCCTCTTAAACACCGGGGAGCTGTTTTTT.